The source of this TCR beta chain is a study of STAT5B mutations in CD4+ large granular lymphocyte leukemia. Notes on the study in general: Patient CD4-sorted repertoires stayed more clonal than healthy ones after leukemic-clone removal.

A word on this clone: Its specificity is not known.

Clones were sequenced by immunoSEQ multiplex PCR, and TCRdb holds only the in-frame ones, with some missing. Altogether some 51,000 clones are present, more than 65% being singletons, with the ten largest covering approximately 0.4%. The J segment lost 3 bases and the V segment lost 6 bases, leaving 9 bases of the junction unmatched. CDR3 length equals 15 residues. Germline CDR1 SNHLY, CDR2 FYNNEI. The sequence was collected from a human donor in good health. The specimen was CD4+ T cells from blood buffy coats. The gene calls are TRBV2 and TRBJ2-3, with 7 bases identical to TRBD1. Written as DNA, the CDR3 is TGTGCCAGCAGAACCGACAGGGTGCAAACAGATACGCAGTATTTT. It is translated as CASRTDRVQTDTQYF.